The rows below give T cell receptor beta chains drawn from one sample of a study of cytomegalovirus exposure and HLA in healthy donors. The protocol was immunoSEQ multiplex PCR, while the TCRdb copy is restricted to in-frame clones and leaves out a portion. This table has some 150,000 clones, more than 60% appearing once. Sequencing was carried out using PBMCs. These receptors all come from a female donor in good health and CMV-seronegative. Each CDR3 is given with its conserved first and last residue.

V	J	CDR3
TRBV12-5	TRBJ1-1	CASGLGAF
TRBV13	TRBJ2-3	CASSATTAGDTQYF
TRBV27	TRBJ2-7	CASSPRTSLPYEQYF
TRBV19	TRBJ1-2	CASSMGQGANYGYTF
TRBV9	TRBJ1-4	CASSVAQGDGEKLFF
TRBV7-2	TRBJ2-7	CASSSSGTAYEQYF
TRBV10-1	TRBJ2-1	CASSEGAGGSDEQFF
TRBV28	TRBJ1-4	CASSYRGIGEKLFF
TRBV19	TRBJ1-1	CASSQTRVNTEAFF
TRBV5-1	TRBJ2-7	CASSLNPTSEYEQYF
TRBV7-9	TRBJ1-5	CASSPPGWMQPQHF
TRBV6-6	TRBJ2-5	CASSYRASGNQETQYF
TRBV29-1	TRBJ2-2	CSVPLSPTGELFF
TRBV6-1	TRBJ2-7	CASSDLGGSYEQYF
TRBV5-1	TRBJ2-7	CASSFSGRDTREQYF
TRBV28	TRBJ1-1	CASSLLPTGRYTEAFF
TRBV7-7	TRBJ2-5	CASSPQGSQETQYF
TRBV20-1	TRBJ1-2	CSANRGQGYTF
TRBV2	TRBJ2-7	CASSAGTYEQYF
TRBV28	TRBJ1-1	CASSPRAEAFF
TRBV19	TRBJ1-5	CASSMYEAGQPQHF
TRBV10-1	TRBJ2-7	CASSATGSDEQYF
TRBV30	TRBJ1-4	CAWGGGAPAANEKLFF
TRBV7-8	TRBJ2-1	CASSPRGGNEQFF
TRBV7-8	.	CASSPGLAAYEQYF
TRBV10-3	.	CASRQGTYEQYF
TRBV18	TRBJ1-4	CASSPVVGDNEKLFF
TRBV6-1	TRBJ2-7	CASLAGVPYEQYF
TRBV5-1	TRBJ2-5	CASSLGKGGRETQYF